This T cell receptor (beta chain) was recorded in a study of cytomegalovirus exposure and HLA in healthy donors. Study observations and caveats: With DRB1 most and HLA-C fewest, TCR association rates differed between HLA loci in a later analysis. Three chains linked to CMV were shown in vitro to be specific for CMV antigens.

Donors in the study were healthy people who gave bone marrow. Germline assignment: CDR1 MNHNY and CDR2 SVGAGI (reference sequence). The CDR3 is 13 amino acids. V shed 5 bases and J shed 1 base, with 9 bases lying between them. In the case of this clone: Its cognate antigen is unknown.

In the PCR, 60 Vbeta and 13 Jbeta primers were used. TCRdb keeps only in-frame clones here, not all; method: immunoSEQ multiplex PCR. The data hold about 190,000 clones, with 75% to 85% observed a single time. This clonotype was obtained from a woman under 30 in good health and CMV-seronegative. The chain joins TRBV6-6 to TRBJ2-7; the D gene is possibly TRBD1 (6 bases). Sequencing was done on a sample of PBMCs. The CDR3 DNA sequence: TGTGCCAGCAGTGCAGGGGATTCCTACGAGCAGTACTTC. The encoded protein is CASSAGDSYEQYF.